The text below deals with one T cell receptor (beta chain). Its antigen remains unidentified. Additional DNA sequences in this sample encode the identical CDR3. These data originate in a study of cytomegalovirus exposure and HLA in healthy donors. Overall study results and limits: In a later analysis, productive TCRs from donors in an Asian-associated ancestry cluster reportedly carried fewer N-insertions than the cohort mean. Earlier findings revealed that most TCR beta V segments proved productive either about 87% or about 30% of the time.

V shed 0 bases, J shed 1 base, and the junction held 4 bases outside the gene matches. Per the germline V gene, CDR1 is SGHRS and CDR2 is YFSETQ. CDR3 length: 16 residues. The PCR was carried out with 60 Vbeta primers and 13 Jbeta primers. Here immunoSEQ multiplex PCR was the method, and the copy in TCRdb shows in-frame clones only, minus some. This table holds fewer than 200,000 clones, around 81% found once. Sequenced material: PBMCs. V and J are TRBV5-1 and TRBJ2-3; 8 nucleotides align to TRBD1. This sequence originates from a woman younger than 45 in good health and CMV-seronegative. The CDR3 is CASSLAAGGRTDTQYF. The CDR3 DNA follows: TGCGCCAGCAGCTTGGCGGCAGGGGGCCGCACAGATACGCAGTATTTT.